This T cell receptor beta chain comes out of a study of blood T cell repertoires in COVID-19. This clone appeared many times. Membership in each cohort depended on participant-reported clinical history. Donors of Cohort 3 who recovered were those that had two negative PCRs, clearance, or symptom resolution. Profiled with immunoSEQ multiplex PCR; TCRdb holds only in-frame clones, not every one. Found here are approximately 240,000 clones, under 95% of them singletons; the top ten hold approximately 1.9%. This receptor was obtained from a woman in her late teens or twenties who had recovered from COVID-19. Specimen: PBMCs or T cells enriched from blood (not recorded which).

Here the CDR3 reads CASSALAVSDTQYF. The CDR3 bases are TGTGCCAGCAGTGCGTTGGCGGTCTCAGATACGCAGTATTTT. The chain has TRBV6-4 and TRBJ2-3; D ambiguous. V was shortened by 4 bases and J by 4 bases, with 12 bases between the two germline ends. This CDR3 has 14 amino acids. Germline V gene lookup returns CDR1 MRHNA and CDR2 SNTAGT.